A selection of T cell receptor beta chains follows, all from one sample in a study of identical twins. TCRdb re-called the 5' RACE reads through MiXCR, storing one row per CDR3 protein. The sample yields about 920,000 distinct CDR3 sequences, 9% to 15% seen once. These data were likewise used in another study, on yellow fever vaccine responses in identical twins.

The specimen was PBMCs. The receptors stem from a woman under 30 in good health. Both conserved end residues are part of each CDR3. Each record gives: clone size, V gene, J gene, D gene, CDR3 protein, CDR3 DNA. The D gene is left open where the match is weak. The size entry is marked missing in some rows and otherwise reads once, few, many or a size class.

>-|TRBV14|TRBJ2-3|TRBD2
CASSQVRFWSSGSPDTQYF
TGTGCCAGCAGCCAAGTCCGTTTTTGGAGTAGCGGGAGCCCAGATACGCAGTATTTT
>-|TRBV20-1|TRBJ2-2|TRBD2
CSAKRPGLQTGELFF
TGCAGTGCAAAGAGACCGGGACTACAAACCGGGGAGCTGTTTTTT
>few|TRBV29-1|TRBJ2-3|TRBD2
CSVEDPLAGGPLTDTQYF
TGCAGCGTTGAAGACCCACTAGCGGGAGGGCCCCTCACAGATACGCAGTATTTT
>few|TRBV11-1|TRBJ2-1|TRBD2
CASTTSGGTINEQFF
TGTGCCAGCACGACTAGCGGGGGTACAATAAATGAGCAGTTCTTC
>-|TRBV5-1|TRBJ2-1|TRBD1
CASSPAGQGQLSGTTKTNEQFF
TGCGCCAGCAGCCCCGCGGGACAGGGCCAGCTAAGCGGGACTACCAAGACCAATGAGCAGTTCTTC
>few|TRBV20-1|TRBJ2-1|-
CSARLANSYNEQFF
TGCAGTGCTCGATTAGCGAACTCCTACAATGAGCAGTTCTTC
>-|TRBV5-1|TRBJ2-5|TRBD1
CASSLEGQGGETQYF
TGCGCCAGCAGCTTGGAGGGACAGGGTGGTGAGACCCAGTACTTC
>few|TRBV20-1|TRBJ2-5|-
CSASQLRGRETQYF
TGCAGTGCTAGTCAACTGCGGGGTCGAGAGACCCAGTACTTC
>few|TRBV28|TRBJ2-5|TRBD1
CASSLQGLGTQYF
TGTGCCAGCAGTCTACAGGGGTTGGGGACCCAGTACTTC
>-|TRBV6-1|TRBJ2-1|TRBD2
CASSLWTSGTPNEQFF
TGTGCCAGCAGTCTCTGGACTAGCGGGACCCCCAATGAGCAGTTCTTC
>few|TRBV12-3/TRBV12-4|TRBJ1-3|-
CASSFGQGLTIYF
TGTGCCAGCAGTTTTGGCCAGGGTCTCACCATATATTTT
>few|TRBV6-1|TRBJ1-2|TRBD1
CASSDWTGFYGYTF
TGTGCCAGCAGTGACTGGACAGGCTTCTATGGCTACACCTTC
>-|TRBV12-3/TRBV12-4|TRBJ1-4|-
CASRHGQFSAEKLFF
TGTGCCAGCAGACACGGACAGTTTTCGGCTGAAAAACTGTTTTTT
>few|TRBV29-1|TRBJ2-3|TRBD1
CSVRGQSTDTQYF
TGCAGCGTTAGGGGACAGTCCACAGATACGCAGTATTTT
>few|TRBV28|TRBJ2-7|TRBD1
CASVPRDRVFYEQYF
TGTGCCAGCGTACCCCGGGACAGGGTATTCTACGAGCAGTACTTC
>-|TRBV11-2|TRBJ2-3|TRBD2
CASSLRGGAGDTQYF
TGTGCCAGCAGCTTACGCGGGGGGGCGGGAGATACGCAGTATTTT
>-|TRBV11-2|TRBJ2-1|TRBD2
CASSLRSLADNEQFF
TGTGCCAGCAGCTTAAGGAGTCTAGCGGACAATGAGCAGTTCTTC